This TCR beta chain was retrieved from a study of regulatory T cells in long-lasting Graves disease. The time point was: persistent/refractory GD, antithyroid drugs over 5 years with positive TRAb. The authors made the TCR library using RNA they extracted from PBMCs. CDR1 and CDR2 (germline): MNHNS, SASEGT. The CDR3 is 15 amino acids. V was clipped by 0 bases and J by 1 base, with 9 bases between them. According to the study, TCR beta libraries were built with iRepertoire HTBI primers and CDR3-region Arm-PCR. TCRdb processed the multiplex PCR reads anew with MiXCR; each CDR3 protein has one entry. Among some 420,000 distinct CDR3 sequences listed, roughly 23% were seen once.

The receptor was derived from a female donor with Graves disease. The specimen comprised peripheral blood mononuclear cells (PBMCs), sampled when the disease was refractory, from a patient treated with antithyroid drugs. The genes are TRBV6-1 and TRBJ1-1, with D hard to call. CDR3 loop: CASSEAAGSNTEAFF. The CDR3 region has the DNA TGTGCCAGCAGTGAAGCGGCAGGATCGAACACTGAAGCTTTCTTT.